This T cell receptor (beta chain) is from a study of PD-L1 blockade in urothelial cancer. Sequenced by immunoSEQ multiplex PCR; TCRdb stores in-frame clones only, minus some. The table shows just under 40,000 clones, with roughly nine tenths occurring only once. J gave up 3 bases and V 3 bases, and 2 bases lay outside the gene matches. CDR1 is MNHEY and CDR2 is SMNVEV in the germline V gene (reference sequence). CDR3 size: 15 residues. Documented time point: pretreatment peripheral blood. The receptor comes from a woman aged 55-69 years with urothelial cancer. Sequenced here: PBMCs, sampled around atezolizumab (anti-PD-L1) treatment. The V gene is TRBV27, the J gene TRBJ2-6, with 7 positions matching TRBD2. The chain's CDR3 is CASSLRGSGANVLTF. The DNA of the CDR3 is TGTGCCAGCAGTTTGCGGGGGAGTGGGGCCAACGTCCTGACTTTC. Variable domain in full (rest from reference TRBV27 and TRBJ2-6): EAQVTQNPRYLITVTGKKLTVTCSQNMNHEYMSWYRQDPGLGLRQIYYSMNVEVTDKGDVPEGYKVSRKEKRNFPLILESPSPNQTSLYFCASSLRGSGANVLTFGAGSRLTVL.